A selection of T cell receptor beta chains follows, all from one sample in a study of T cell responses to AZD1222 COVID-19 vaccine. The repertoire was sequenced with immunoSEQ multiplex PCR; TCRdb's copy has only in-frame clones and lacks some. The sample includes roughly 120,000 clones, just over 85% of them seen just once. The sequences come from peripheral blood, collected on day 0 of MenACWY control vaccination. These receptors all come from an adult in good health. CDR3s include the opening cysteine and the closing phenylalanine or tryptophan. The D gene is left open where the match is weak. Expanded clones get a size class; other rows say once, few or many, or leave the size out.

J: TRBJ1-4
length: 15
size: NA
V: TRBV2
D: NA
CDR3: CASSVPAGTNEKLFF
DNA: TGTGCCAGCAGTGTACCGGCGGGTACTAATGAAAAACTGTTTTTT

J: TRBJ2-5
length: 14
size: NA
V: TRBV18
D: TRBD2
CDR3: CASSPQRGQETQYF
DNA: TGTGCCAGCTCACCCCAGCGGGGCCAAGAGACCCAGTACTTC

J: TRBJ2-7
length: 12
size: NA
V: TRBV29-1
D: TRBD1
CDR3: CSGRTGAYEQYF
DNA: TGCAGCGGACGGACAGGGGCCTACGAGCAGTACTTC

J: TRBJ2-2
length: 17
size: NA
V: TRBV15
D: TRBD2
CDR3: CATSRDKAGGHTGELFF
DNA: TGTGCCACCAGCAGAGATAAAGCGGGAGGGCACACCGGGGAGCTGTTTTTT

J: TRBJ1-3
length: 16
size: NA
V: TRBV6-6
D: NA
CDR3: CASSYGGRSSGNTIYF
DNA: TGTGCCAGCAGTTACGGCGGCCGTAGCTCTGGAAACACCATATATTTT

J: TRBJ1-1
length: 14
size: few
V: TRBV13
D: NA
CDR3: CASSLAGVRTEAFF
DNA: TGTGCCAGCAGCTTAGCGGGGGTAAGGACTGAAGCTTTCTTT

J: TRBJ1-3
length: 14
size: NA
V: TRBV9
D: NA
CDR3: CASSVPGPGNTIYF
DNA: TGTGCCAGCAGCGTACCAGGGCCTGGAAACACCATATATTTT

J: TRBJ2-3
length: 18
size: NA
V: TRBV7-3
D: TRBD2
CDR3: CASSLTGGRLEGTDTQYF
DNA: TGTGCCAGCAGCTTAACCGGCGGGAGATTGGAAGGCACAGATACGCAGTATTTT

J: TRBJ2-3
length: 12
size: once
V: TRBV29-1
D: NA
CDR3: CSTRQSPDTQYF
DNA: TGCAGCACCCGACAGTCCCCAGATACGCAGTATTTT

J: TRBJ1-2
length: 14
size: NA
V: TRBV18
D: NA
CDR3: CASSPVWQGYGYTF
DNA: TGTGCCAGCTCACCAGTCTGGCAGGGCTATGGCTACACCTTC

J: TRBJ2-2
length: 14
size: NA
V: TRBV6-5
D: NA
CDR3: CASSYEGQVGELFF
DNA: TGTGCCAGCAGTTACGAGGGGCAAGTCGGGGAGCTGTTTTTT

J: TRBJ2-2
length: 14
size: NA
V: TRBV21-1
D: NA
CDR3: CASSTCWVSGELFF
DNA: TGTGCCAGCAGCACCTGCTGGGTGAGCGGGGAGCTGTTTTTT

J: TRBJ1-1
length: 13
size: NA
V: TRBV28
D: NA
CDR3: CASNLESNTEAFF
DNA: TGTGCCAGCAACCTGGAGTCGAACACTGAAGCTTTCTTT

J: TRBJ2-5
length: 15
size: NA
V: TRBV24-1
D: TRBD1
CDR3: CATSDLEGALGAQYF
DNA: TGTGCCACCAGTGATTTGGAGGGGGCCCTCGGGGCCCAGTACTTC

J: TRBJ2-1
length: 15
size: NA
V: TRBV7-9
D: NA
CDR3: CASSLSDLRGNEQFF
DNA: TGTGCCAGCAGCTTAAGCGACCTCCGGGGCAATGAGCAGTTCTTC

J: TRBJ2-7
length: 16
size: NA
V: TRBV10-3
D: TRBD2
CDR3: CAISGNALADSYEQYF
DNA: TGTGCCATCAGTGGGAACGCTCTAGCGGACTCCTACGAGCAGTACTTC